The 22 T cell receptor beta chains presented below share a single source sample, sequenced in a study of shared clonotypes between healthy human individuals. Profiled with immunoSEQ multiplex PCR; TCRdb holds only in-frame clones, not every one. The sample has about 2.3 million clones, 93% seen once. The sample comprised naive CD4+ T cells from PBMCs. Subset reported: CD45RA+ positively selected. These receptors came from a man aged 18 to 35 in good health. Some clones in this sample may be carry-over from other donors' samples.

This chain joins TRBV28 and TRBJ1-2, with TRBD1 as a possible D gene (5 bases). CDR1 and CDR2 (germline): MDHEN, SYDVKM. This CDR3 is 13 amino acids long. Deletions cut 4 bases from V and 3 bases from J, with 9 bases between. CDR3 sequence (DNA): TGTGCCAGCAGTTATCCGGGGGACTATGGCTACACCTTC. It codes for CASSYPGDYGYTF.

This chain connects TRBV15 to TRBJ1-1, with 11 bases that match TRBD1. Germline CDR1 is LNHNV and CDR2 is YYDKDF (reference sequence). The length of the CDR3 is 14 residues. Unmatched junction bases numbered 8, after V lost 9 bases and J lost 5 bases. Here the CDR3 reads CATLDRGRGTEAFF. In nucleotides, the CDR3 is TGTGCCACATTGGACAGGGGGCGCGGGACTGAAGCTTTCTTT.

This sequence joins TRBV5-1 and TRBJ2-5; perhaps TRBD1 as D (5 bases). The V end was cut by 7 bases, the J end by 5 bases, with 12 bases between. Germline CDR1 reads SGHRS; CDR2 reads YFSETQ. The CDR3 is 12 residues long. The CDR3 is CASWGQGETQYF. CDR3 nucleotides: TGCGCCAGCTGGGGCCAGGGTGAGACCCAGTACTTC.

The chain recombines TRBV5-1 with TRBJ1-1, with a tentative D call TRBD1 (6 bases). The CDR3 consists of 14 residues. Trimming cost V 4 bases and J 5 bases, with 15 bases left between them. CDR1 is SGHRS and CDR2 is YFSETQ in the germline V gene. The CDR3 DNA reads TGCGCCAGCAGCCCTGGACAGTCACGAACTGAAGCTTTCTTT. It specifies CASSPGQSRTEAFF. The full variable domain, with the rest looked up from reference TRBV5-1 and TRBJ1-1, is KAGVTQTPRYLIKTRGQQVTLSCSPISGHRSVSWYQQTPGQGLQFLFEYFSETQRNKGNFPGRFSGRQFSNSRSEMNVSTLELGDSALYLCASSPGQSRTEAFFGQGTRLTVV.

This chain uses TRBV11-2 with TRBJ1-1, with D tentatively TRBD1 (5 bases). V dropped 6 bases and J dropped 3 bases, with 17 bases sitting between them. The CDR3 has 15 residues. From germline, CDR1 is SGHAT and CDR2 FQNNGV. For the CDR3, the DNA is TGTGCCAGCAGAATACCAGGGCGAGGGGACACTGAAGCTTTCTTT. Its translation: CASRIPGRGDTEAFF. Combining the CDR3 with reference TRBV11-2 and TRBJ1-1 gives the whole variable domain EAGVAQSPRYKIIEKRQSVAFWCNPISGHATLYWYQQILGQGPKLLIQFQNNGVVDDSQLPKDRFSAERLKGVDSTLKIQPAKLEDSAVYLCASRIPGRGDTEAFFGQGTRLTVV.

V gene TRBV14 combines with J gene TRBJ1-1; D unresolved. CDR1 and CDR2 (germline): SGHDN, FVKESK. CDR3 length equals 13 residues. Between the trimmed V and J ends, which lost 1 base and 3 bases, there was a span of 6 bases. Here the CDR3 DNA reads TGTGCCAGCAGCCAAGCGAGTTACACTGAAGCTTTCTTT. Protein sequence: CASSQASYTEAFF.

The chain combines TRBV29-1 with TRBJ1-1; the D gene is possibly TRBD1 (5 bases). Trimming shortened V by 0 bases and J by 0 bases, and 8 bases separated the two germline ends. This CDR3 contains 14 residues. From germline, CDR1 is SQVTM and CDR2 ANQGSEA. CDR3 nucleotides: TGCAGCGTTGAAGATGGGGCAGTGAACACTGAAGCTTTCTTT. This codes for CSVEDGAVNTEAFF.

The CDR3 reads CASSFRQATNEKLFF. The CDR3 bases are TGTGCCAGCAGCTTCCGCCAGGCAACTAATGAAAAACTGTTTTTT. V usage is TRBV7-6 and J usage is TRBJ1-4, with D hard to call. CDR3 length: 15 amino acids. The germline gives CDR1 SGHVS, CDR2 FNYEAQ. The germline V and J ends were trimmed by 3 bases and 0 bases, with 8 bases remaining between them.

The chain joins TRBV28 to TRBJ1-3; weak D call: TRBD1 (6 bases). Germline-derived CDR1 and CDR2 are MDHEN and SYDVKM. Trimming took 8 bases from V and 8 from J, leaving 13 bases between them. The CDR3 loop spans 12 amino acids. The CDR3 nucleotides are TGTGCCAGCGTGACAGGTCTGGACACCATATATTTT. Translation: CASVTGLDTIYF. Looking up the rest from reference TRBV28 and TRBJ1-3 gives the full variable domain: DVKVTQSSRYLVKRTGEKVFLECVQDMDHENMFWYRQDPGLGLRLIYFSYDVKMKEKGDIPEGYSVSREKKERFSLILESASTNQTSMYLCASVTGLDTIYFGEGSWLTVV.

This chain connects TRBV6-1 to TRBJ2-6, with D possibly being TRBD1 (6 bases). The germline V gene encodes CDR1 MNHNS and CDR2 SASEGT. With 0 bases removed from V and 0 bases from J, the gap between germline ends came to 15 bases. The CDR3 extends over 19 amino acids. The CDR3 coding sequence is TGTGCCAGCAGTGAAGCGGTCAGGGGCGAAGTCTCTGGGGCCAACGTCCTGACTTTC. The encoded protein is CASSEAVRGEVSGANVLTF.

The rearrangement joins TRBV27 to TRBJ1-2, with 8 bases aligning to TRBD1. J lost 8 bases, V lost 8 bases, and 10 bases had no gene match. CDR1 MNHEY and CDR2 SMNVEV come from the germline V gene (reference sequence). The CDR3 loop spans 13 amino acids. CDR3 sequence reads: CASGQGAPSGYTF. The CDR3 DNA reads TGTGCCAGCGGTCAGGGGGCGCCCAGCGGCTACACCTTC.

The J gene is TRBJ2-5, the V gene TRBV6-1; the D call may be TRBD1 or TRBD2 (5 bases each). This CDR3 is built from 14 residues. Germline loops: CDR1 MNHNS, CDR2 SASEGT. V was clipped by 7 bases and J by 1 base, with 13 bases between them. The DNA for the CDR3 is TGTGCCAGCACCCTGGGACCGGCCCAAGAGACCCAGTACTTC. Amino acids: CASTLGPAQETQYF.

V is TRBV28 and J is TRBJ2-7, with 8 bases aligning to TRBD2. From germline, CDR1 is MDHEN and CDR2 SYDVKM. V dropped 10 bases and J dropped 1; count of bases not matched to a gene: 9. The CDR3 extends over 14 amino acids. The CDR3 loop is CATLLLAGSYEQYF. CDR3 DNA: TGTGCCACCCTTTTGCTAGCGGGTTCCTACGAGCAGTACTTC.

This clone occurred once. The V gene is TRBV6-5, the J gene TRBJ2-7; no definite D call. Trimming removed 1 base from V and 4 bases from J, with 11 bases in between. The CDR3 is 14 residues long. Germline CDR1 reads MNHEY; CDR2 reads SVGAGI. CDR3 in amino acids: CASSYLRQGYEQYF. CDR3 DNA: TGTGCCAGCAGTTACTTGCGACAAGGGTACGAGCAGTACTTC.

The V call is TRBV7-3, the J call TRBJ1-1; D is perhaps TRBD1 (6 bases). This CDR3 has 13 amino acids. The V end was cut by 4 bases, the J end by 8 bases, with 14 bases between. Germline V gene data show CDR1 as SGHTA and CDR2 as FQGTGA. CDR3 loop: CASSSLRDKEAFF. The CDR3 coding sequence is TGTGCCAGCAGCTCACTCCGGGACAAGGAAGCTTTCTTT. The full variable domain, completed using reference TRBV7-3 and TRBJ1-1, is GAGVSQTPSNKVTEKGKYVELRCDPISGHTALYWYRQSLGQGPEFLIYFQGTGAADDSGLPNDRFFAVRPEGSVSTLKIQRTERGDSAVYLCASSSLRDKEAFFGQGTRLTVV.

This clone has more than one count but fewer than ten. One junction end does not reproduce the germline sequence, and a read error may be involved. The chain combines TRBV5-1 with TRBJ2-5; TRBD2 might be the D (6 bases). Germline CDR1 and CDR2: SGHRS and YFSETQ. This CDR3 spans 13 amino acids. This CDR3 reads CATSLAGQETQYF. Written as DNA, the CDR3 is TGCGCCACCAGCTTGGCGGGGCAAGAGACCCAGTACTTC.

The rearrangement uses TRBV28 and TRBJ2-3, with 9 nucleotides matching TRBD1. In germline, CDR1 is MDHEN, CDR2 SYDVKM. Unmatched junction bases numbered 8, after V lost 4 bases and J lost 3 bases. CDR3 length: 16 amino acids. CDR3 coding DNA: TGTGCCAGCAGTTCCCACGGGACAGGGAGGACAGATACGCAGTATTTT. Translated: CASSSHGTGRTDTQYF.

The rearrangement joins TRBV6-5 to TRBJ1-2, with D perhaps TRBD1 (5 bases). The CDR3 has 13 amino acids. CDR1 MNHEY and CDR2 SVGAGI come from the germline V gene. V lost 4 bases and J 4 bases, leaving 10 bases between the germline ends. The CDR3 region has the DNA TGTGCCAGCAGTTTAGGGGAGAGCTATGGCTACACCTTC. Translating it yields CASSLGESYGYTF.

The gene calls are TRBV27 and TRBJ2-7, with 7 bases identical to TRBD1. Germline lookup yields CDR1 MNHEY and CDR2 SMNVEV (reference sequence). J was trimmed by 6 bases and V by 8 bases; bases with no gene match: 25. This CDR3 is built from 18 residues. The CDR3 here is CASAPASTGFIHLPEQYF. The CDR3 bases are TGTGCCAGCGCCCCAGCATCGACAGGGTTTATCCATTTACCCGAGCAGTACTTC.

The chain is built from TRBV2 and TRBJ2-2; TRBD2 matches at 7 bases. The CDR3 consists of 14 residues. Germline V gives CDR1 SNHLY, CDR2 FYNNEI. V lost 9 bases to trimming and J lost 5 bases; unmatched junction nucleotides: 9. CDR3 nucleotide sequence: TGTGCCAGTCGGGGGAGGGCGGGGACCGGGGAGCTGTTTTTT. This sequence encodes CASRGRAGTGELFF.

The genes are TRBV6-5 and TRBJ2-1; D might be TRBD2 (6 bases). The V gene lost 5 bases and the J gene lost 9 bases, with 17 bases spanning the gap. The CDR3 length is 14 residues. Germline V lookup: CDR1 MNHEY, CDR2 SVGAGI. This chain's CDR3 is CASSPAGLSGEQFF. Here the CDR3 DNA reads TGTGCCAGCAGTCCGGCGGGACTCTCCGGTGAGCAGTTCTTC.

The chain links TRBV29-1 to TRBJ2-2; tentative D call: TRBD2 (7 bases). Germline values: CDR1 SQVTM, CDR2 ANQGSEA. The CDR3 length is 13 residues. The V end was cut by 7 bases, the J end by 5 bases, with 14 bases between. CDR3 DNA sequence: TGCAGCGCCCGGACTAGGGGGACCGGGGAGCTGTTTTTT. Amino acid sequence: CSARTRGTGELFF.